The 22 T cell receptor beta chains in this list originate from one sample, sequenced in a study of T cell changes during pregnancy in multiple sclerosis. Repertoires were generated with immunoSEQ multiplex PCR, while TCRdb's copy carries only in-frame clones and drops some. Of approximately 61,000 clones listed, around 93% are singletons. The starting material was peripheral blood, obtained after pregnancy. The receptor set was obtained from a female donor in good health, enrolled as a control in a pregnancy study.

This clone was recorded once. This sequence joins TRBV7-9 and TRBJ2-3, with D perhaps matching TRBD2 (5 bases). The germline gives CDR1 SEHNR, CDR2 FQNEAQ (reference sequence). CDR3 size: 14 residues. With 5 bases removed from V and 2 bases from J, the gap between germline ends came to 11 bases. The CDR3 DNA follows: TGTGCCAGCAGCCCAGGACTCACCACAGATACGCAGTATTTT. Translating it yields CASSPGLTTDTQYF.

The rearrangement links TRBV9 to TRBJ2-7; the D is unclear. The CDR3 totals 14 residues. Germline V CDR1 and CDR2: SGDLS, YYNGEE. The V end lost 0 bases, the J end lost 1 base, and 8 bases lay between the germline ends. DNA of the CDR3: TGTGCCAGCAGCGTAGGAAGAGATTCCTACGAGCAGTACTTC. This encodes CASSVGRDSYEQYF.

This rearrangement joins TRBV12-5 to TRBJ1-4; tentatively, D is TRBD1 (6 bases). V lost 2 bases and J 7 bases, leaving 14 bases between the germline ends. This CDR3 is built from 15 residues. Germline V gene data show CDR1 as LGHNT and CDR2 as FRNRAP. This CDR3 reads CASGLSGESGEKLFF. CDR3 bases: TGTGCTAGTGGTTTGTCAGGGGAGTCGGGTGAAAAACTGTTTTTT.

This chain uses TRBV28 with TRBJ1-3; TRBD1 matches at 8 bases. Germline-derived CDR1 and CDR2 are MDHEN and SYDVKM. Trimming cost V 4 bases and J 7 bases; bases outside gene matches: 9. The CDR3 sequence is 15 residues long. The CDR3 sequence is CASSSGGSPLNTIYF. CDR3 sequence (DNA): TGTGCCAGCAGTTCAGGGGGCTCCCCCCTGAACACCATATATTTT.

This chain uses TRBV7-6 with TRBJ2-3; D is unclear. With 3 bases removed from V and 6 bases from J, the gap between germline ends came to 13 bases. This CDR3 comprises 14 residues. CDR1 is SGHVS and CDR2 is FNYEAQ in the germline V gene. The CDR3 protein is CASSFLREADTQYF. Written as DNA, the CDR3 is TGTGCCAGCAGCTTTCTACGTGAGGCGGATACGCAGTATTTT.

This clone has only one observation. The gene calls are TRBV29-1 and TRBJ2-2; TRBD2 is a possible D gene (6 bases). V was shortened by 6 bases and J by 0 bases, with 11 bases between the two germline ends. CDR1 is SQVTM and CDR2 is ANQGSEA in the germline V gene. This CDR3 is built from 14 residues. The CDR3 DNA follows: TGCAGCGTCCAGGGACTTTCGAACACCGGGGAGCTGTTTTTT. Its protein product is CSVQGLSNTGELFF.

V and J are TRBV10-1 and TRBJ1-1; D remains ambiguous. Trimming pared 4 bases from V and 10 bases from J, leaving 7 bases between. Germline V lookup: CDR1 WNHNN, CDR2 SYGVQD (reference sequence). The CDR3 contains 10 residues. CDR3 DNA: TGCGCCAGCAGTGTCGGTGGAGCTTTCTTT. This sequence encodes CASSVGGAFF.

This sequence joins TRBV5-1 and TRBJ2-6, with D perhaps TRBD2 (5 bases). The ends were cut back, 2 bases at V and 7 bases at J, with 22 bases in the middle. CDR1 is SGHRS, CDR2 YFSETQ, per germline. The CDR3 totals 18 residues. The CDR3 protein is CASSFGVDFVYEANVLTF. CDR3 bases: TGCGCCAGCAGCTTTGGGGTGGACTTCGTCTATGAAGCCAACGTCCTGACTTTC.

The chain combines TRBV6-1 with TRBJ2-5, with 8 bases identical to TRBD1. Germline V CDR1 and CDR2: MNHNS, SASEGT. The CDR3 consists of 15 residues. V shed 2 bases and J 3 bases; nucleotides not matched to a gene: 5. The CDR3 DNA reads TGTGCCAGCAGTGAACTGACAGGGGTAAAAGAGACCCAGTACTTC. As protein: CASSELTGVKETQYF.

V usage is TRBV7-9 and J usage is TRBJ2-5, with TRBD2 matching 7 bases. The V and J ends lost 5 bases and 5 bases, in that order; junction bases with no gene match: 5. The CDR3 covers 13 residues. CDR1 is SEHNR and CDR2 is FQNEAQ in the germline V gene (reference sequence). The CDR3 here is CASSRMGGETQYF. The CDR3 region has the DNA TGTGCCAGCAGCCGTATGGGAGGGGAGACCCAGTACTTC.

This sequence joins TRBV12-5 and TRBJ1-4; TRBD1 agrees at 7 bases. The CDR3 runs to 13 residues. Per the germline V gene, CDR1 is LGHNT and CDR2 is FRNRAP. V shed 4 bases, J shed 11 bases, and the junction held 7 bases outside the gene matches. CDR3 bases: TGTGCTAGTGGTTCCGGGACAGTAGGGAAACTGTTTTTT. It translates to CASGSGTVGKLFF.

The CDR3 sequence: CASSDGGTSYEQYF. Written as DNA, the CDR3 is TGTGCCAGTAGCGATGGCGGCACTTCCTACGAGCAGTACTTC. V and J are TRBV19 and TRBJ2-7; no firm D call. Deletions cut 6 bases from V and 1 base from J, with 13 bases between. Germline V CDR1 and CDR2: LNHDA, SQIVND (reference sequence). There are 14 residues in the CDR3.

J is TRBJ2-3 and V is TRBV2; D might be TRBD1 (6 bases). Per the germline V gene, CDR1 is SNHLY and CDR2 is FYNNEI. V gave up 7 bases and J gave up 4 bases, with 12 bases separating them. The CDR3 loop spans 13 amino acids. DNA for the CDR3: TGTGCCAGCACGCAGGGGATGTCAGATACGCAGTATTTT. Protein sequence: CASTQGMSDTQYF.

This clone was detected once. The chain joins TRBV5-4 to TRBJ1-1; D is undetermined. This CDR3 spans 12 amino acids. V was clipped by 3 bases and J by 2 bases, with 5 bases between them. The V gene's germline CDR1 is SGHNT and CDR2 YYREEE (reference sequence). CDR3 sequence reads: CASSSFNTEAFF. The CDR3 DNA is TGTGCCAGCAGCTCCTTTAACACTGAAGCTTTCTTT.

This chain connects TRBV6-1 to TRBJ2-3; TRBD1 matches 9 bases. The germline V gene has CDR1 MNHNS and CDR2 SASEGT. V was clipped by 5 bases and J by 3 bases; unmatched bases: 9. The CDR3 totals 16 residues. CDR3 nucleotide sequence: TGTGCCAGCAGTAAAGACAGGGGGAAGGGGACAGATACGCAGTATTTT. The encoded protein is CASSKDRGKGTDTQYF.

The J gene is TRBJ1-2, the V gene TRBV18; TRBD1 aligns across 7 bases. The CDR3 loop spans 15 amino acids. V was clipped by 2 bases and J by 4 bases; unmatched bases: 7. Germline CDR1 and CDR2: KGHSH and LQKENI. As DNA, the CDR3 is TGTGCCAGCTCACCAAGTGAAGGGGGCGGCTATGGCTACACCTTC. This translates into CASSPSEGGGYGYTF.

This clone came up a few times. The V gene is TRBV7-9, the J gene TRBJ1-1; perhaps TRBD1 as D (5 bases). The CDR3 is 14 amino acids. CDR1 and CDR2 (germline): SEHNR, FQNEAQ (reference sequence). The V gene lost 1 base and the J gene lost 5 bases, with 11 bases spanning the gap. CDR3 sequence (DNA): TGTGCCAGCAGCTTAGGCCCAGGGCGGACTGAAGCTTTCTTT. This translates into CASSLGPGRTEAFF.

This clone showed up just once. The chain has TRBV10-3 and TRBJ2-3; a possible D gene is TRBD2 (6 bases). Germline V CDR1 and CDR2: ENHRY, SYGVKD. The CDR3 is made up of 14 amino acids. V lost 3 bases to trimming and J lost 4 bases, with 11 bases between them. CDR3: CAISDGGPPDTQYF. CDR3 sequence (DNA): TGTGCCATCAGTGACGGAGGGCCCCCAGATACGCAGTATTTT.

The chain couples TRBV2 to TRBJ2-7; TRBD1 matches 9 bases. V lost 3 bases and J lost 5; bases outside the gene matches: 5. Germline V gene sequence: CDR1 SNHLY, CDR2 FYNNEI. The CDR3 runs to 14 residues. The CDR3 DNA sequence: TGTGCCAGCAGTGACGGGACAGGGAACGACGAGCAGTACTTC. This codes for CASSDGTGNDEQYF.

This clone was recorded once. The chain couples TRBV19 to TRBJ1-1; maybe TRBD1 (6 bases). CDR1 and CDR2 from the germline V gene are LNHDA and SQIVND (reference sequence). This CDR3 region has 16 residues. Trimming shortened V by 4 bases and J by 3 bases, and 18 bases separated the two germline ends. Here the CDR3 DNA reads TGTGCCAGTAGTAGGGCCGGAGGGGGGGGCCACACTGAAGCTTTCTTT. Protein: CASSRAGGGGHTEAFF.

The chain uses TRBV9 and TRBJ2-1, with TRBD1 matching 10 bases. The V gene end was trimmed by 0 bases and the J gene end by 8 bases; junction bases not matched to a gene: 5. The germline V gene has CDR1 SGDLS and CDR2 YYNGEE. This CDR3 has 15 residues. The CDR3 is CASSVEGTGVYEQFF. The CDR3 region has the DNA TGTGCCAGCAGCGTAGAGGGGACAGGGGTATATGAGCAGTTCTTC. Drawing the rest from reference TRBV9 and TRBJ2-1, the complete variable domain is DSGVTQTPKHLITATGQRVTLRCSPRSGDLSVYWYQQSLDQGLQFLIQYYNGEERAKGNILERFSAQQFPDLHSELNLSSLELGDSALYFCASSVEGTGVYEQFFGPGTRLTVL.

In its sample, this clone was seen once. The V and J genes are TRBV10-2 and TRBJ2-5, with 12 bases that match TRBD2. The CDR3 runs to 18 residues. J was trimmed by 3 bases and V by 3 bases; bases with no gene match: 11. Germline CDR1 and CDR2: WSHSY and SAAADI. Here the CDR3 DNA reads TGCGCCAGCAGTGAAAGGCTAGCGGGAGGGCCAAGGAAAGAGACCCAGTACTTC. This sequence encodes CASSERLAGGPRKETQYF.